The subject of this entry is one T cell receptor (beta chain). The record originates from a study of blood T cell repertoires in COVID-19. The wider study: Collection of acute and convalescent COVID-19 samples took place in the United States, Italy and Spain. The cDNA or gDNA used as material had been derived from T cells, B-cell-depleted T cells, or PBMCs.

The germline gives CDR1 MGHRA, CDR2 YSYEKL. The ends lost 0 bases at V and 1 base at J; junction bases unmatched: 3. The CDR3 sequence is 16 residues long. Two negative PCRs, clearance, or symptom resolution were required of recovered Cohort 3 donors. Original handling: Using reference gene primer amplification, nucleated cell counts were estimated. TCRdb keeps only in-frame clones here, not all; method: immunoSEQ multiplex PCR. V and J calls and clone size are as listed in that table; D and trimming were resolved from the DNA. The sample records approximately 480,000 clones, 87% being singletons. The rearrangement links TRBV4-1 to TRBJ1-2; TRBD1 matches at 9 bases. This TCR was recovered from a woman aged 18-30 years who had recovered from COVID-19. Sequenced: PBMCs or T cells enriched from blood (not recorded which). CDR3: CASSQDGTGRNYGYTF. CDR3 DNA sequence: TGCGCCAGCAGCCAAGACGGGACAGGGCGTAACTATGGCTACACCTTC.